This T cell receptor (beta chain) appears in the sequencing data of a study of metastatic and nonmetastatic thyroid tumors. Study-wide background: For malignant and benign thyroid patients, tumor or nodule tissue and blood were the sources whose repertoires were compared.

In germline, CDR1 is SNHLY, CDR2 FYNNEI. The CDR3 runs to 14 residues. Trimming pared 1 base from V and 2 bases from J, leaving 8 bases between. General study findings and limits: Significantly greater TCR beta diversity was reportedly found in malignant thyroid tumors than in benign nodules (in blood and tumor).

The entire patient cohort was treatment-naive prior to thyroid surgery. This clone ranks as medium-sized. What it binds is unknown. Original processing notes: Across clinicopathological groups, CDR3 differences served as the basis for building a distant-metastasis classifier for papillary thyroid cancer. TCRdb reprocessed the PCR reads using MiXCR. TCRdb, not the authors, supplied the V and J calls. The table lists about 15,000 clones, over 20% of them singletons. The source material was tumor tissue. The receptor comes from a female donor with papillary thyroid cancer or a benign thyroid nodule (not recorded which). Some clones in this sample may be carry-over from other donors' samples. This chain connects TRBV2 to TRBJ1-2, with a tentative D call TRBD1 (5 bases). The CDR3 DNA sequence: TGTGCCAGCAGTGAAGGGACAATCAACTATGGCTACACCTTC. Its protein product is CASSEGTINYGYTF.